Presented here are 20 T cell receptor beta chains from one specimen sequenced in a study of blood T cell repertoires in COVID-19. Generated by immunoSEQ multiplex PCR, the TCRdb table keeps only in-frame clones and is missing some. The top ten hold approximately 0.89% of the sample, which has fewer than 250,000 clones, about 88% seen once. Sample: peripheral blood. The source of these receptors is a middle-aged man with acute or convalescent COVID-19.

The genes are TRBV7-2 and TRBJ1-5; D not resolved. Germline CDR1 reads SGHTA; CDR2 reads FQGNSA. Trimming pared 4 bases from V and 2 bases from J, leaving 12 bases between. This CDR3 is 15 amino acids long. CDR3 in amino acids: CASSSYSNGNQPQHF. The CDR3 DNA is TGTGCCAGCAGCTCCTACAGTAACGGCAATCAGCCCCAGCATTTT.

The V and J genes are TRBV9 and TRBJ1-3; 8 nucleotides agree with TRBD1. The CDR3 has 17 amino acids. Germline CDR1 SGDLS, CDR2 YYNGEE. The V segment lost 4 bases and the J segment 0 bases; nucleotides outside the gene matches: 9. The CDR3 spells CASSPGQAASSGNTIYF. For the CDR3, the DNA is TGTGCCAGCAGCCCGGGACAGGCAGCCTCCTCTGGAAACACCATATATTTT.

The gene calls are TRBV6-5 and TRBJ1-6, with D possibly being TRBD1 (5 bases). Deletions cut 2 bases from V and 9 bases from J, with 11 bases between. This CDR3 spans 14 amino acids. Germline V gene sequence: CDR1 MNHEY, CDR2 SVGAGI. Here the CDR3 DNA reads TGTGCCAGCAGTTACGCTGGGGGGGTTTCACCCCTCCACTTT. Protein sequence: CASSYAGGVSPLHF.

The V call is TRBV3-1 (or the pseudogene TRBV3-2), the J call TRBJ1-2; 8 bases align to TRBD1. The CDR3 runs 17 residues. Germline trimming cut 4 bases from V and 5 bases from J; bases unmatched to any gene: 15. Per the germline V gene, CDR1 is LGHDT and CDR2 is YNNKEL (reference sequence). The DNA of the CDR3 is TGTGCCAGCAGCCTCTCGGGACAGGACCGAAATGGGTATGGCTACACCTTC. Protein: CASSLSGQDRNGYGYTF.

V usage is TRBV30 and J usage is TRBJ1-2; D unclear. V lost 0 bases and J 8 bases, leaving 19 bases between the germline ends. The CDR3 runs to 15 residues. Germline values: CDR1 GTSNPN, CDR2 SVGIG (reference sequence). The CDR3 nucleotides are TGTGCCTGGAGTGTACGGAGAGCACTCACGGCCGGCTACACCTTC. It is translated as CAWSVRRALTAGYTF.

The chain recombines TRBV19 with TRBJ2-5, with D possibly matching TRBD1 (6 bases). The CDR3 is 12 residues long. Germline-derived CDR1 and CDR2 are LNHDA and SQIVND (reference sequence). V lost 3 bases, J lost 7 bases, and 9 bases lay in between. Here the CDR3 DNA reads TGTGCCAGTAGTATTGGCAGGGGGACCCAGTACTTC. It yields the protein CASSIGRGTQYF.

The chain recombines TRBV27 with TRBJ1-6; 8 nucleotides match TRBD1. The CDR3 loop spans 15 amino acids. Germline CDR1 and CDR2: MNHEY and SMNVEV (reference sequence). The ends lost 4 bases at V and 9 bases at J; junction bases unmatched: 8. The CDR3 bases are TGTGCCAGCAGTTACCCGAGACAGGGGAGTTCACCCCTCCACTTT. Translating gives CASSYPRQGSSPLHF.

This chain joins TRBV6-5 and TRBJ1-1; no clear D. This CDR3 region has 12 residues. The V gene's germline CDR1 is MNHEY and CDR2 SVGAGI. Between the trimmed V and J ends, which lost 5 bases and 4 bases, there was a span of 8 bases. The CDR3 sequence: CASSLSGTEAFF. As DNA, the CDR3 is TGTGCCAGCAGTCTCAGCGGCACTGAAGCTTTCTTT.

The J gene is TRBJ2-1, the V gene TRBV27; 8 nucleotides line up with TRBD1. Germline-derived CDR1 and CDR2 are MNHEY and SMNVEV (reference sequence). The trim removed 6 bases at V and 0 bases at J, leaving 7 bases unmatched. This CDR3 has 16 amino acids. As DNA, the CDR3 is TGTGCCAGCAGAGGACAGGGTTTGAGCTCCTACAATGAGCAGTTCTTC. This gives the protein CASRGQGLSSYNEQFF.

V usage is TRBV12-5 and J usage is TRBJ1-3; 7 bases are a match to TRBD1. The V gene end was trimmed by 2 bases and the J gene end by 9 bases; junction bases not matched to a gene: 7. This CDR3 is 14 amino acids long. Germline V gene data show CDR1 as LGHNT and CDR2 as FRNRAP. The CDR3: CASGLTSQGGTIYF. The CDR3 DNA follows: TGTGCTAGTGGTTTGACCTCTCAGGGGGGCACCATATATTTT.

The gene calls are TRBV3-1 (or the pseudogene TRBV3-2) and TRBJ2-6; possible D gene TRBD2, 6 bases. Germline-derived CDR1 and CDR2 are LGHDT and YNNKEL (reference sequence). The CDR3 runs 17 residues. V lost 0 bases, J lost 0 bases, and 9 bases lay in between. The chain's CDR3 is CASSQDWRDSGANVLTF. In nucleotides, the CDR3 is TGTGCCAGCAGCCAAGATTGGAGGGACTCTGGGGCCAACGTCCTGACTTTC.

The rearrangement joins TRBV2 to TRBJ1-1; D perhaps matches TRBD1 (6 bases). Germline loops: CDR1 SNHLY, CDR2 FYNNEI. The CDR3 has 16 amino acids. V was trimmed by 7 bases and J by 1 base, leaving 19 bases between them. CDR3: CASIPSLIRGNTEAFF. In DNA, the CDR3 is TGTGCCAGCATCCCCTCTTTAATCAGGGGGAACACTGAAGCTTTCTTT.

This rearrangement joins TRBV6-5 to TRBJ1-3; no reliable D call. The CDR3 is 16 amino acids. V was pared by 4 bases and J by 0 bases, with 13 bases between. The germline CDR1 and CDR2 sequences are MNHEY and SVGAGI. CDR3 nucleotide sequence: TGTGCCAGCAGTTTTTTCCGGGGAAGCTCTGGAAACACCATATATTTT. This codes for CASSFFRGSSGNTIYF.

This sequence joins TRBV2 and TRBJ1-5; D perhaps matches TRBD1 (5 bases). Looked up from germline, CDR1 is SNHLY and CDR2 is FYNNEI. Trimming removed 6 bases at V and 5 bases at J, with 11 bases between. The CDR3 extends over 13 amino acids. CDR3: CASRQTEDQPQHF. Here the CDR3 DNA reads TGTGCCAGCAGACAGACAGAAGATCAGCCCCAGCATTTT.

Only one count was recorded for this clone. The CDR3 loop reads CASSQNGQASYGYTF. CDR3 DNA: TGTGCCAGCAGCCAGAACGGACAGGCTTCCTATGGCTACACCTTC. The rearrangement uses TRBV11-1 and TRBJ1-2; 7 positions match TRBD1. The V segment lost 5 bases and the J segment 4 bases; nucleotides outside the gene matches: 10. Germline V gene sequence: CDR1 SGHAT, CDR2 FQDESV (reference sequence). The CDR3 length is 15 residues.

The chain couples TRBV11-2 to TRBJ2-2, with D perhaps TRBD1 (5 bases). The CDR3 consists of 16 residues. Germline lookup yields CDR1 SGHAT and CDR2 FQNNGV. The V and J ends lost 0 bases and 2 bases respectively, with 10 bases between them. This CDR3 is CASSLDAGKNTGELFF. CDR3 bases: TGTGCCAGCAGCTTAGATGCAGGGAAAAACACCGGGGAGCTGTTTTTT.

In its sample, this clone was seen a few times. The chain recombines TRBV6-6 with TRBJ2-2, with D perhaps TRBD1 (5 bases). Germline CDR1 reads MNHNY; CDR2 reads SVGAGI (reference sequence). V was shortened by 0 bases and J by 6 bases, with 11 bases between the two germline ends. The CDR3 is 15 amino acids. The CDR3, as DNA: TGTGCCAGCAGTTACTCCAGCAAGGGGTCCGGGGAGCTGTTTTTT. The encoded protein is CASSYSSKGSGELFF.

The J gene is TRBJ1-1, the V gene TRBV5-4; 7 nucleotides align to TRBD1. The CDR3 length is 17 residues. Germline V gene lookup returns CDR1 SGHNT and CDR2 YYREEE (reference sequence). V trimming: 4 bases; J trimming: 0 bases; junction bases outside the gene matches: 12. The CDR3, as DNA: TGTGCCAGCAGCCCACCGGGACAGTTACCAATGAACACTGAAGCTTTCTTT. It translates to CASSPPGQLPMNTEAFF.

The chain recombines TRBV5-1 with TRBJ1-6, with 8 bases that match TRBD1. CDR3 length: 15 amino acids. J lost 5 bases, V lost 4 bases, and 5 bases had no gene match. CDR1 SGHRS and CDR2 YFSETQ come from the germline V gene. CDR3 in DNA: TGCGCCAGCAGCACTGGACAGGGAAATAATTCACCCCTCCACTTT. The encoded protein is CASSTGQGNNSPLHF.

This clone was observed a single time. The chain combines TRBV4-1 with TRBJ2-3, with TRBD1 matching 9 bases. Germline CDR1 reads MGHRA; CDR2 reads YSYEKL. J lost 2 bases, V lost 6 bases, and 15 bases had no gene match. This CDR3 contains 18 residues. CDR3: CASSEQGAIGVNTDTQYF. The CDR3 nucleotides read TGCGCCAGCAGTGAACAGGGGGCGATAGGGGTAAACACAGATACGCAGTATTTT.